Detailed here is one T cell receptor beta chain. This receptor's antigen is unknown. The CDR3 ends on some other residue instead of the conserved phenylalanine or tryptophan, so this is likely a read error. To demonstrate the VDJtools post-analysis software, the study profiled TCR beta repertoires from the peripheral blood of around 13 young patients with multiple sclerosis. The patients with multiple sclerosis were children and adolescents between about 6 and 15 years of age. This entry is derived from a study of post-analysis software for immune sequencing data (dated by TCRdb to the mid-2010s). For context, the study as a whole: Disease courses on record covered relapsing-remitting, secondary progressive and progressive-relapsing multiple sclerosis, though some patients had no subtype annotation. The patient repertoires were compared against fewer than twelve previously published healthy control repertoires obtained from donors aged 6 to 25 years. A subset of samples was prepared in parallel using single-end sample barcoding, then pooled and co-amplified after Illumina adapter ligation. Broader findings and caveats from the paper: The multiple sclerosis patient group was slightly younger than the control group. When samples were clustered directly using the F measure, samples prepared in the same batch co-clustered strongly, which prompted a batch-effect correction. Significantly lower normalized Chao1 diversity was found in multiple sclerosis patients than in controls, suggesting substantial peripheral T-cell clonal expansion.

Library method: PCR. The reads were generated on an Illumina HiSeq 2500. To reduce PCR and sequencing biases, unique molecular identifiers were built into the TCR beta cDNA libraries. Roughly 500,000 cDNA molecules were obtained for every 1 to 10 million input T cells, so each molecule roughly corresponded to one T cell. The same protocol used for the earlier healthy control dataset was applied to prepare and sequence the patient libraries. Within a given batch, samples were prepared together, multiplexed and sequenced on the same HiSeq lane. For the original study's pipeline: Raw barcoded reads were processed with MIGEC, discarding single-read molecular identifier groups before consensus assembly and CDR3 extraction. Clonotype tables were post-analysed with VDJtools, and diversity was normalized by down-sampling all datasets to the smallest sample size. In repertoire overlap clustering, CDR3 amino acid sequences, but not nucleotide sequences, were matched to correct batch-related cross-sample contamination. The raw public data were reprocessed by TCRdb itself: fastp quality trimming at Q25, MiXCR clonotype calling, in-frame beta chains only. Here each entry gathers all rows of one CDR3 protein and keeps the most common genes and DNA. For this entry, the V and J calls and clone size follow TCRdb and not the study's own pipeline. A total of fewer than 600,000 distinct CDR3 sequences appear in this sample, less than 45% of them only once. Over 10% of the sample belongs to the ten largest clones.

The source of this sequence is a girl aged 10-17 years with multiple sclerosis. The sample was blood.

CDR3 sequence: CASSGLAGERETQYV. The DNA sequence is TGTGCCAGCAGTGGACTAGCGGGAGAGAGGGAGACCCAGTACGTC. The chain employs TRBV2 and TRBJ2-5; 12 central nucleotides agree with TRBD2. Per the germline V gene, SNHLY is the CDR1 and FYNNEI is the CDR2. After removal of 4 bases from V and 5 bases from J, the junction retains 5 bases not matched to a gene. The CDR3 length is 15 residues, termini included. Only the CDR3 portion is preserved as DNA: 45 bases, with reading frame beginning at the first base.